This T cell receptor beta chain comes out of a study of OX40 agonist ivuxolimab in advanced cancers. The CDR3 extends over 15 amino acids. V trimming: 4 bases; J trimming: 4 bases; junction bases outside the gene matches: 6. Germline assignment: CDR1 MRHNA and CDR2 SNTAGT. The table lists this clone with a few counts. Repertoires were generated with immunoSEQ multiplex PCR, while TCRdb's copy carries only in-frame clones and drops some. The sample holds approximately 33,000 clones; 88% are singletons and the top ten take 38%. The specimen was CD4+ or CD8+ T cells sorted from blood, collected in a trial of the OX40 agonist ivuxolimab. The chain employs TRBV6-4 and TRBJ2-2; 7 nucleotides align to TRBD2. This clonotype was sampled from an adult with an advanced solid tumor such as melanoma, head and neck, liver or kidney cancer. The CDR3 coding sequence is TGTGCCAGCAGTGTTCGGGCGGGAGCCACCGGGGAGCTGTTTTTT. Translation gives CASSVRAGATGELFF.